Listed below are T cell receptor beta chains from one sample, sequenced in a study of blood T cell repertoires in COVID-19. Here immunoSEQ multiplex PCR was the method, and the copy in TCRdb shows in-frame clones only, minus some. The sample includes some 42,000 clones, over 75% of them seen just once. Sequenced material: peripheral blood. These receptors were obtained from a human donor in a cohort sampled during active COVID-19. The CDR3 runs from the conserved cysteine through the conserved F or W. Each record gives: V gene, clone size, D gene, J gene, CDR3 DNA, CDR3 protein. A D gene is named only where the DNA matches it firmly. Rows give clone size only sometimes, using once, few, many, or a class for an expanded clone.

TRBV19,NA,TRBD1,TRBJ1-1,TGTGCCAGTAGTCCGAGGGACAGAAGGGACACTGAAGCTTTCTTT,CASSPRDRRDTEAFF
TRBV19,NA,NA,TRBJ2-2,TGTGCCAGTACCCCTACAGACAGATTTAACACCGGGGAGCTGTTTTTT,CASTPTDRFNTGELFF
TRBV19,NA,TRBD1,TRBJ1-6,TGTGCCAGTAGTTCCTACCACAGGGGATCGAATTCACCCCTCCACTTT,CASSSYHRGSNSPLHF
TRBV5-6,NA,NA,TRBJ2-3,TGTGCCAGCAGCCCCCTAAAGTTCGGGGGAACAGATACGCAGTATTTT,CASSPLKFGGTDTQYF
TRBV6-5,NA,TRBD1,TRBJ2-7,TGTGCCAGCAGTCCGGGACAGGGAATAGGAGAGCAGTACTTC,CASSPGQGIGEQYF
TRBV5-1,NA,NA,TRBJ1-2,TGCGCCAGCAGCTTGGTGGAGACTAACTATGGCTACACCTTC,CASSLVETNYGYTF
TRBV9,NA,NA,TRBJ2-5,TGTGCCAGCAGCGTAGGGGCCTTGGCGGGGGCCGTCCAAGAGACCCAGTACTTC,CASSVGALAGAVQETQYF
TRBV28,few,NA,TRBJ2-4,TGTGCCAGTTTGTCAGGGCTAGCCAAAAACATTCAGTACTTC,CASLSGLAKNIQYF
TRBV2,NA,TRBD2,TRBJ2-5,TGTGCCAGCAGGGACACTATAGCGGGGGACAAAGAGACCCAGTACTTC,CASRDTIAGDKETQYF
TRBV2,NA,NA,TRBJ2-1,TGTGCCAGCAGCGCTGGGGGGAGCTCCTACAATGAGCAGTTCTTC,CASSAGGSSYNEQFF
TRBV7-9,NA,NA,TRBJ2-5,TGTGCCAGCACTCAAGGAGGCGGCCAAGAGACCCAGTACTTC,CASTQGGGQETQYF
TRBV10-2,NA,NA,TRBJ1-1,TGCGCCAGCAGTGAGTCGGGAGGGTTGAACACTGAAGCTTTCTTT,CASSESGGLNTEAFF
TRBV2,NA,NA,TRBJ2-5,TGTGCCAGCAGTGACGCCGGGGGAGTGCAAGAGACCCAGTACTTC,CASSDAGGVQETQYF
TRBV4-2,NA,NA,TRBJ2-3,TGTGCCAGCAAAGGGGCACTGGATTCCACAGATACGCAGTATTTT,CASKGALDSTDTQYF
TRBV6-6,NA,TRBD1,TRBJ2-7,TGTGCCAGCTGGGACAGATCCTACGAGCAGTACTTC,CASWDRSYEQYF
TRBV12-3/TRBV12-4,once,TRBD1,TRBJ1-2,TGTGCCAGCAGCCCCGGACAGGGCTATGGCTACACCTTC,CASSPGQGYGYTF
TRBV2,NA,NA,TRBJ1-3,TGTGCCAGCAGTGTAGGTGCCCCTCCGGGCACCATATATTTT,CASSVGAPPGTIYF
TRBV30,few,NA,TRBJ2-3,TGTGCCTGGAGTTCAGGGGGGCATACGCAGTATTTT,CAWSSGGHTQYF
TRBV5-6,NA,TRBD1,TRBJ2-3,TGTGCCAGCAGCTGGAGACAGGGGGCCACAGATACGCAGTATTTT,CASSWRQGATDTQYF
TRBV18,NA,TRBD2,TRBJ2-7,TGTGCCAGCTCACCACCGGCTAGCGGGGCCTACGAGCAGTACTTC,CASSPPASGAYEQYF
TRBV10-1,NA,TRBD1,TRBJ2-5,TGCGCCAGCAGTGGGGACAGGGAGGAGGAGACCCAGTACTTC,CASSGDREEETQYF
TRBV14,NA,NA,TRBJ2-2,TGTGCCAGCAGCCAGGGTCTGTGGGCAGGGTCGAACACCGGGGAGCTGTTTTTT,CASSQGLWAGSNTGELFF
TRBV29-1,NA,NA,TRBJ1-1,TGCAGCGTTCTCGGGGAAGGGACTGAAGCTTTCTTT,CSVLGEGTEAFF
TRBV6-5,NA,TRBD1,TRBJ2-3,TGTGCCAGCAGTTACCGACAGGGGGCATCCACAGATACGCAGTATTTT,CASSYRQGASTDTQYF